The 8 T cell receptor beta chains below all came from one sample that was sequenced in a study of blood T cells in healthy people across ages. Primed by a sample-barcoded 5' primer and a J-beta primer mix, a second PCR proceeded for 7 to 11 cycles. TCRdb recomputed calls from the 5' RACE reads with MiXCR, one row per CDR3 protein. The data contain fewer than 2 million distinct CDR3 sequences, about 39% of them singletons. Sequenced input: blood. These receptor sequences come from a human donor in good health.

V and J are TRBV12-3 or TRBV12-4 and TRBJ2-1; D might be TRBD2 (6 bases). CDR3 length: 14 amino acids. V dropped 4 bases and J dropped 8 bases, with 15 bases sitting between them. The DNA for the CDR3 is TGTGCCAGCAGTTGGGGGGAGAGTTTGGATGAGCAGTTCTTC. Its translation is CASSWGESLDEQFF.

The chain carries TRBV24-1 and TRBJ2-3, with 8 bases matching TRBD1. Germline V gene data show CDR1 as KGHDR and CDR2 as SFDVKD. The V gene end was trimmed by 5 bases and the J gene end by 2 bases; junction bases not matched to a gene: 8. The CDR3 is 16 amino acids. CDR3 residues: CATSVRQGAFTDTQYF. The CDR3 DNA reads as TGTGCCACCAGTGTCCGGCAGGGGGCATTCACAGATACGCAGTATTTT.

About this clonotype itself: A junction boundary mismatches the germline segment, possibly from a read error. The chain carries TRBV3-1 and TRBJ2-3, with TRBD2 as a possible D gene (6 bases). There are 15 residues in the CDR3. The germline CDR1 and CDR2 sequences are LGHDT and YNNKEL (reference sequence). This CDR3 reads CANSRRDASTDTQYF. In nucleotides, the CDR3 is TGTGCCAACAGCCGGAGGGACGCTAGCACAGATACGCAGTATTTT.

The chain couples TRBV20-1 to TRBJ1-5; D uncertain. Germline CDR1 and CDR2: DFQATT and SNEGSKA (reference sequence). V was clipped by 0 bases and J by 0 bases, with 9 bases between them. This CDR3 is 15 amino acids long. CDR3 nucleotides: TGCAGTGCTAGAGATTCGGGGTATAGCAATCAGCCCCAGCATTTT. Encoded protein: CSARDSGYSNQPQHF.

This clonotype was seen many times. The junction does not match germline at one end; this may be a read error. V and J are TRBV3-1 and TRBJ2-5, with no clear D. Germline V gene data show CDR1 as LGHDT and CDR2 as YNNKEL (reference sequence). CDR3 length equals 12 residues. CDR3 DNA: TGCGCCAGCAGCCGAAGGCAAGAGACCCAGTACTTC. It translates to CASSRRQETQYF.

This clonotype was detected only once. The chain combines TRBV6-4 with TRBJ1-1; D is unclear. The CDR3 is 16 residues long. From germline, CDR1 is MRHNA and CDR2 SNTAGT. V lost 4 bases and J lost 1, with 16 bases in between. Here the CDR3 DNA reads TGTGCCAGCAGTGGCCGGCCCCGGACGGGGAACACTGAAGCTTTCTTT. It specifies CASSGRPRTGNTEAFF.

The chain carries TRBV10-3 and TRBJ2-3, with D unclear. CDR3 length equals 12 residues. The V and J ends lost 6 bases and 14 bases respectively, with 18 bases between them. Germline lookup yields CDR1 ENHRY and CDR2 SYGVKD. The CDR3 DNA is TGTGCCATCAGGGGCACGGCCCCGCAGTGGTATTTT. Protein: CAIRGTAPQWYF.

The table lists this clonotype with a few counts. The V call is TRBV9, the J call TRBJ2-5, with D maybe TRBD1 (6 bases). Trimming removed 0 bases at V and 3 bases at J, with 15 bases between. CDR3 size: 16 residues. Germline V gene lookup returns CDR1 SGDLS and CDR2 YYNGEE. This CDR3 reads CASSVGQAQEKETQYF. DNA for the CDR3: TGTGCCAGCAGCGTAGGACAGGCACAGGAAAAAGAGACCCAGTACTTC.